This T cell receptor beta chain is drawn from a study of T cell clones after liver transplantation (dated by TCRdb to between 2019 and 2020). Regarding the research as a whole: The samples were obtained from ITN030ST, a randomized trial that attempted immunosuppression withdrawal within 2 years after liver transplantation. Donor-reactive T cell clones were identified by TCRbeta sequencing after a pre-transplant mixed lymphocyte reaction and then tracked in post-transplant blood. Third party-reactive TCRbeta sequences were also identified from pre-transplant MLRs to serve as an antigen-independent comparator for donor-reactive sequences. Three of the eight recipients were HCV-positive; the others were transplanted for non-autoimmune, non-viral indications. Subjects received no induction therapy and standard immunosuppression until randomization at 12-24 months post-transplant. Tolerance meant complete immunosuppression withdrawal for at least one year without liver enzymes rising beyond twice the upper limit of normal. Blood samples were taken pre-transplant, pre-randomization before withdrawal, and post-randomization after full withdrawal or failed withdrawal. The studied cohort comprised 8 liver transplant recipients, 3 classified as tolerant and 5 as non-tolerant.

Note on this clone: Its binding antigen is unknown. No much larger clone is present one base from it, and per-base qualities are unavailable.

The label giving this sample's time point can be read as: pre-transplant. Unstimulated PBMCs, after thawing, were stained for CD3, CD4 and CD8 and then FACS-sorted into CD3+CD4+ and CD3+CD8+ populations. Each of the 8 studied subjects was randomized to immunosuppression withdrawal. The Qiagen DNeasy Blood and Tissue Kit was used for isolation of genomic DNA. Frozen genomic DNA underwent high-throughput TCRbeta CDR3 sequencing by immunoSEQ, including PCR amplification, mapping, bias correction and internal controls. As for how the authors treated the data: Productive rearrangements were retained, and unique TCRbeta sequences were defined by the CDR3 nucleotide sequence together with the V and J gene. For a sequence to be called donor-reactive, it needed a frequency of at least 0.01% and at least 5-fold expansion in CFSE-low cells compared with unstimulated pre-transplant cells. Minimum frequency thresholds were set for each subject on the basis of the unstimulated sample with the lowest template count, so that a detection power of at least 90% was ensured. Jensen-Shannon divergence between the top 1000 TCRbeta sequences post-transplant and pre-transplant was used to measure repertoire turnover. Two-sided Fisher's exact tests were used to test for changes in the detection of donor-reactive sequences. As stored in TCRdb, this immuneACCESS dataset retains in-frame rearrangements with V and J assigned. A fraction of the clones does not appear; measured against another copy, unresolved V genes explain less than half of the discrepancy, and the remainder lacks a known reason. The V and J calls and the clone size are those of that table, but D and trimming were determined from the DNA. This sample holds more than 95,000 clones; approximately 85% were observed only once. 0.8% to 1% of the sample lies in the top ten.

Looking up the germline V gene (reference sequence) yields CDR1 SGHNT and CDR2 YYREEE. CDR3 length: 14 amino acids, cysteine to phenylalanine. Left in the record is the CDR3 DNA by itself, 42 bases read in frame from the first base. Unmatched junction bases come to 2, with V trimmed by 5 bases and J by 2 bases. Study-wide findings and limitations: Without allograft tissue specimens, donor-reactive T cells may have migrated into the graft rather than being deleted. In 5 of 8 subjects, regardless of tolerance or HCV status, circulating donor-reactive CD4 TCRbeta sequences dropped significantly post-transplant. Once repertoire turnover was taken into account, donor-reactive detection showed a significant reduction for CD4 in 7 of 8 subjects and for CD8 in 8 of 8. Donor-reactive sequences declined more than third party-reactive ones, suggesting partial antigen-specific deletion unrelated to withdrawal success. In a couple of subjects, low numbers of available donor cells limited the measurable donor-reactive repertoire. Conclusions were preliminary, limited by small, heterogeneous patient numbers and non-standardized post-transplant time points.

The chain couples TRBV5-4 to TRBJ1-2, with TRBD1 matching 11 junction bases. The input for sequencing was CD4+ T cells from blood, taken before liver transplant. The receptor was isolated from a human donor who received a liver transplant. The CDR3 in this case is CASRDRGRNYGYTF. Read as DNA, the sequence is TGTGCCAGCAGGGACAGGGGGCGCAACTATGGCTACACCTTC.